A single sample gave rise to the 10 T cell receptor beta chains below, sequenced in a study of T-cell reconstitution after alpha-beta-depleted transplantation in children. Library preparation (for TCRbeta) was performed with unique molecular identifiers. MiXCR, applied by TCRdb to the PCR reads, yields one record per CDR3 protein. The sample yields 330,000 or so distinct CDR3 sequences, about 9.5% seen once. Sequences were derived from PBMCs, sampled before TCRalphabeta/CD19-depleted stem cell transplant. The receptor set was obtained from a boy under three years old with acute myeloid leukemia, due to receive a stem cell transplant.

This clonotype was recorded at least ten times. The chain couples TRBV5-6 to TRBJ2-7; 7 bases map to TRBD2. V lost 0 bases, J lost 2 bases, and 5 bases stayed unmatched. Germline lookup yields CDR1 SGHDT and CDR2 YYEEEE. This CDR3 is 15 amino acids long. The CDR3 nucleotides are TGTGCCAGCAGCTTGGGAGCGGGGTGGCCCTACGAGCAGTACTTC. Encoded protein: CASSLGAGWPYEQYF.

This clonotype was counted ten times or more. The chain is built from TRBV12-3 or TRBV12-4 and TRBJ2-3, with 10 bases matching TRBD2. The trim removed 4 bases at V and 2 bases at J, leaving 6 bases unmatched. The CDR3 totals 16 residues. CDR3 DNA sequence: TGTGCCAGCAGTTCAAGACTAGCGGGCCCCACAGATACGCAGTATTTT. This codes for CASSSRLAGPTDTQYF.

In this sample, this clonotype turned up a few times. The chain is built from TRBV6-2 or TRBV6-3 and TRBJ2-2; D ambiguous. CDR3 length: 15 amino acids. The V end was cut by 2 bases, the J end by 5 bases, with 12 bases between. Germline V gene data show CDR1 as MNHEY and CDR2 as SVGEGT. CDR3 residues: CASSYRWGRTGELFF. DNA of the CDR3: TGTGCCAGCAGTTACAGATGGGGAAGGACCGGGGAGCTGTTTTTT.

V is TRBV12-3 or TRBV12-4 and J is TRBJ1-2; D gene unclear. CDR3 length: 14 residues. V shed 5 bases and J shed 4 bases, with 14 bases lying between them. CDR3 residues: CASSPTSELYGYTF. DNA of the CDR3: TGTGCCAGCAGTCCCACGTCCGAGCTCTATGGCTACACCTTC.

This clonotype was counted only a few times. This chain connects TRBV28 to TRBJ2-7; 7 positions agree with TRBD1. This CDR3 comprises 14 residues. CDR1 is MDHEN and CDR2 is SYDVKM in the germline V gene. V was pared by 8 bases and J by 3 bases, with 10 bases of the junction left unmatched. The CDR3 is CASGQDRDLYEQYF. CDR3 DNA sequence: TGTGCCAGCGGTCAAGACAGGGATCTCTACGAGCAGTACTTC.

This clonotype has ten or more counts. The chain uses TRBV29-1 and TRBJ1-4; the D is unclear. The germline V and J ends were trimmed by 1 base and 0 bases, with 3 bases remaining between them. Germline values: CDR1 SQVTM, CDR2 ANQGSEA. This CDR3 is built from 13 residues. CDR3 loop: CSVEGTTNEKLFF. The CDR3 bases are TGCAGCGTTGAAGGGACAACTAATGAAAAACTGTTTTTT.

This clonotype has more than one count but fewer than ten. This rearrangement joins TRBV2 to TRBJ1-1; D is unclear. The CDR3 sequence is 13 residues long. Germline V gene data show CDR1 as SNHLY and CDR2 as FYNNEI. V lost 7 bases, J lost 3 bases, and 12 bases lay in between. DNA of the CDR3: TGTGCCAGCACCATGCGGGGTGACACTGAAGCTTTCTTT. This sequence encodes CASTMRGDTEAFF.

The sample holds many counts of this clonotype. J is TRBJ2-7 and V is TRBV7-6; D perhaps matches TRBD1 (6 bases). The length of the CDR3 is 15 residues. Germline CDR1 reads SGHVS; CDR2 reads FNYEAQ. V shed 1 base and J shed 0 bases, with 10 bases lying between them. CDR3 bases: TGTGCCAGCAGCTTAGTCGAGGGGGTCTCCTACGAGCAGTACTTC. This gives the protein CASSLVEGVSYEQYF.

This clonotype was detected ten times or more. The chain is built from TRBV7-9 and TRBJ2-3; TRBD1 is a possible D gene (6 bases). The CDR3 has 14 residues. Trimming removed 5 bases from V and 5 bases from J, with 14 bases in between. Germline V gene lookup returns CDR1 SEHNR and CDR2 FQNEAQ (reference sequence). The CDR3 bases are TGTGCCAGCAGCCCTTGGACAGACTTAGATACGCAGTATTTT. Its translation: CASSPWTDLDTQYF.

This clonotype appeared many times. The chain uses TRBV29-1 and TRBJ2-7; TRBD1 matches 7 bases. The germline gives CDR1 SQVTM, CDR2 ANQGSEA. The trim removed 4 bases at V and 4 bases at J, leaving 13 bases unmatched. This CDR3 comprises 15 residues. This CDR3 reads CSVAYLPGQPYEQYF. The DNA of the CDR3 is TGCAGCGTTGCCTATTTACCGGGACAGCCTTACGAGCAGTACTTC.